The 6 T cell receptor beta chains in this list originate from one sample, sequenced in a study of OX40 agonist ivuxolimab in advanced cancers. Produced via immunoSEQ multiplex PCR; TCRdb's table is partial and in-frame only. The data show 74,000 or so clones, 85% to 95% seen once. Material: CD4+ or CD8+ T cells sorted from blood, obtained in a trial of the OX40 agonist ivuxolimab. Receptors were obtained from an adult with an advanced solid tumor such as melanoma, head and neck, liver or kidney cancer.

This clone showed up just once. The rearrangement uses TRBV6-5 and TRBJ1-4; 7 bases line up with TRBD1. Per germline, CDR1 MNHEY and CDR2 SVGAGI. V gave up 6 bases and J gave up 7 bases; unmatched junction bases: 11. The length of the CDR3 is 15 residues. This chain's CDR3 is CASSRQGQILEKLFF. Here the CDR3 DNA reads TGTGCCAGCAGCCGCCAGGGACAGATACTTGAAAAACTGTTTTTT.

J is TRBJ2-5 and V is TRBV25-1, with D perhaps matching TRBD2 (6 bases). Germline V lookup: CDR1 MGHDK, CDR2 SYGVNS. The CDR3 spans 14 residues. The V end lost 2 bases, the J end lost 5 bases, and 12 bases lay between the germline ends. This CDR3 reads CASSELGGSETQYF. CDR3 DNA: TGTGCCAGCAGTGAACTCGGAGGGTCGGAGACCCAGTACTTC.

The chain uses TRBV7-2 and TRBJ2-1, with 13 bases identical to TRBD2. Germline values: CDR1 SGHTA, CDR2 FQGNSA. Losses at the gene ends were 5 bases for V and 9 bases for J; bases not matched to a gene: 7. The CDR3 length is 15 residues. CDR3 amino acids: CASSRTSGSLGEQFF. In DNA form, the CDR3 reads TGTGCCAGCAGCCGGACTAGCGGGAGTCTAGGTGAGCAGTTCTTC.

J is TRBJ1-5 and V is TRBV5-1; tentative D call: TRBD1 (6 bases). The CDR3 runs 15 residues. Germline V gene sequence: CDR1 SGHRS, CDR2 YFSETQ. V dropped 2 bases and J dropped 2 bases, with 11 bases sitting between them. In DNA, the CDR3 is TGCGCCAGCAGCTTCGGGGGCATAGGCAATCAGCCCCAGCATTTT. Translation gives CASSFGGIGNQPQHF. The full variable domain, with the rest looked up from reference TRBV5-1 and TRBJ1-5, is KAGVTQTPRYLIKTRGQQVTLSCSPISGHRSVSWYQQTPGQGLQFLFEYFSETQRNKGNFPGRFSGRQFSNSRSEMNVSTLELGDSALYLCASSFGGIGNQPQHFGDGTRLSIL.

J is TRBJ2-3 and V is TRBV7-2, with D perhaps given as TRBD1 or TRBD2 (5 bases each). Germline values: CDR1 SGHTA, CDR2 FQGNSA. The ends were cut back, 8 bases at V and 6 bases at J, with 18 bases in the middle. The CDR3 length is 14 residues. The CDR3 is CASLRGGGADTQYF. For the CDR3, the DNA is TGTGCCAGCTTACGTGGTGGGGGAGCCGATACGCAGTATTTT.

The rearrangement uses TRBV5-1 and TRBJ1-5, with D possibly matching TRBD1 (6 bases). This CDR3 has 17 residues. Germline CDR1 reads SGHRS; CDR2 reads YFSETQ. Trimming removed 3 bases from V and 0 bases from J, with 16 bases in between. Written as DNA, the CDR3 is TGCGCCAGCAGCTGCCAAGTACAGGGCTATAGCAATCAGCCCCAGCATTTT. Its translation is CASSCQVQGYSNQPQHF.